What follows are 15 T cell receptor beta chains derived from one specimen sequenced in a study of CD8 T cells in ankylosing spondylitis. Whole-study findings and limits: About 8 highly homologous variants made up a TCR beta motif, and this motif appeared characteristic of ankylosing spondylitis blood.

Their cognate antigens are unknown. TCRdb re-derived calls from the 5' RACE reads in MiXCR, one entry per CDR3 protein. This table has roughly 400,000 distinct CDR3 sequences, around 22% appearing once. Specimen: blood, either unsorted or a sorted T cell fraction (not recorded which). These TCRs come from a male donor with ankylosing spondylitis.

The chain has TRBV12-3 or TRBV12-4 and TRBJ2-7; unclear D gene. This CDR3 spans 11 amino acids. V dropped 3 bases and J dropped 5 bases, with 5 bases sitting between them. The CDR3 DNA is TGTGCCAGCAGTTTGAAAGACGAGCAGTACTTC. Translation: CASSLKDEQYF.

This chain joins TRBV12-3 or TRBV12-4 and TRBJ1-1, with TRBD1 identical over 8 bases. This CDR3 contains 15 residues. J lost 2 bases, V lost 5 bases, and 7 bases had no gene match. CDR3: CASSPRDRSNTEAFF. In DNA, the CDR3 is TGTGCCAGCAGTCCCCGGGACAGGTCAAACACTGAAGCTTTCTTT.

Only a few counts were recorded for this clonotype. This rearrangement joins TRBV19 to TRBJ1-1, with D unclear. Trimming removed 5 bases from V and 8 bases from J, with 12 bases in between. The CDR3 loop spans 12 amino acids. CDR1 LNHDA and CDR2 SQIVND come from the germline V gene (reference sequence). For the CDR3, the DNA is TGTGCCAGTAGTTTTTATCCACGGGAAGCTTTCTTT. This codes for CASSFYPREAFF. The variable domain in full, completed from reference TRBV19 and TRBJ1-1, reads DGGITQSPKYLFRKEGQNVTLSCEQNLNHDAMYWYRQDPGQGLRLIYYSQIVNDFQKGDIAEGYSVSREKKESFPLTVTSAQKNPTAFYLCASSFYPREAFFGQGTRLTVV.

This clonotype has just a few counts. This chain uses TRBV5-1 with TRBJ1-2, with 10 nucleotides matching TRBD1. The CDR3 runs 14 residues. With 2 bases clipped from V and 7 bases from J, the junction kept 5 bases outside the gene matches. Germline assignment: CDR1 SGHRS and CDR2 YFSETQ. This CDR3 is CASSFDRGPGGYTF. The CDR3 coding sequence is TGCGCCAGCAGCTTTGACAGGGGGCCGGGTGGCTACACCTTC.

This clonotype has only one observation. V is TRBV6-1 and J is TRBJ1-1, with 9 bases that match TRBD1. Germline values: CDR1 MNHNS, CDR2 SASEGT. V shed 6 bases and J 6 bases; nucleotides not matched to a gene: 17. This CDR3 has 17 amino acids. The CDR3 coding sequence is TGTGCCAGCAGCCGGACAGGGGTATTCGGGGCACCTTCTGAAGCTTTCTTT. Translation gives CASSRTGVFGAPSEAFF.

Only a few counts were recorded for this clonotype. The chain recombines TRBV20-1 with TRBJ2-3, with 7 bases identical to TRBD1. This CDR3 region has 14 residues. J was trimmed by 1 base and V by 2 bases; bases with no gene match: 3. Germline V gene data show CDR1 as DFQATT and CDR2 as SNEGSKA (reference sequence). The CDR3, as DNA: TGCAGTGCTAGACTCCAGGGGGGCACAGATACGCAGTATTTT. As protein: CSARLQGGTDTQYF.

This clonotype appeared a few times. This chain connects TRBV4-1 to TRBJ2-3, with 11 bases matching TRBD2. Looked up from germline, CDR1 is MGHRA and CDR2 is YSYEKL. This CDR3 is 17 amino acids long. V trimming: 1 base; J trimming: 2 bases; junction bases outside the gene matches: 5. DNA for the CDR3: TGCGCCAGCAGCCAAGTCAGACTAGCGGGACACACAGATACGCAGTATTTT. Its translation: CASSQVRLAGHTDTQYF.

V is TRBV6-5 and J is TRBJ1-3, with D possibly TRBD1 on 5 matching bases. The CDR3 consists of 17 residues. Deletions cut 2 bases from V and 4 bases from J, with 18 bases between. The germline gives CDR1 MNHEY, CDR2 SVGAGI. CDR3 nucleotides: TGTGCCAGCAGTTACGCGACTCCGGGGCAGGGAGGAAACACCATATATTTT. Residues: CASSYATPGQGGNTIYF.

In its sample, this clonotype was seen many times. The J gene is TRBJ2-1, the V gene TRBV20-1; TRBD2 matches at 9 bases. This CDR3 is built from 15 residues. The V and J ends lost 4 bases and 7 bases, in that order; junction bases with no gene match: 11. CDR1 is DFQATT and CDR2 is SNEGSKA in the germline V gene (reference sequence). The CDR3 DNA sequence: TGCAGTGCTACCCGCGGCCTAGCGGGAACGAATGAGCAGTTCTTC. Its protein product is CSATRGLAGTNEQFF.

In its sample, this clonotype was seen many times. The gene calls are TRBV29-1 and TRBJ2-7, with D perhaps TRBD1 (5 bases). Trimming removed 3 bases from V and 6 bases from J, with 15 bases in between. CDR3 length: 13 amino acids. Germline assignment: CDR1 SQVTM and CDR2 ANQGSEA. The CDR3: CSVEKVQGSEQYF. CDR3 coding DNA: TGCAGCGTTGAGAAGGTCCAGGGCAGCGAGCAGTACTTC.

The rearrangement links TRBV10-3 to TRBJ1-1; TRBD1 agrees at 8 bases. The CDR3 loop spans 16 amino acids. With V trimmed by 2 bases and J by 6 bases, 11 bases remained unmatched. Per germline, CDR1 ENHRY and CDR2 SYGVKD. The CDR3 bases are TGTGCCATCAGTGAGAGCGGACAGGGAGAGCGGGCTGAAGCTTTCTTT. Its translation is CAISESGQGERAEAFF.

The rearrangement uses TRBV24-1 and TRBJ2-3, with TRBD1 identical over 9 bases. Trimming at V came to 4 bases and at J to 9 bases, leaving 10 bases not matched to a gene. CDR3 length equals 15 residues. The germline V gene has CDR1 KGHDR and CDR2 SFDVKD. In DNA form, the CDR3 reads TGTGCCACCAGTGACTCGGGACAGGGCCATTTGACGCAGTATTTT. As protein: CATSDSGQGHLTQYF.

Comment on this clonotype: Since the CDR3 does not end with the conserved phenylalanine or tryptophan, this likely comes from a read error. The DNA is omitted, as the CDR3 cannot be located on it reliably, and the CDR3 follows TCRdb's listing. The chain joins TRBV15 to TRBJ1-2. The CDR3 length is 14 residues, termini included. Germline assignment: CDR1 LNHNV and CDR2 YYDKDF (reference sequence). CDR3 protein: CATSRDRIRGSQVS.

This clonotype was counted a few times. This rearrangement joins TRBV5-4 to TRBJ2-1; a possible D gene is TRBD1 (5 bases). Germline V gene lookup returns CDR1 SGHNT and CDR2 YYREEE (reference sequence). The CDR3 runs to 13 residues. V was trimmed by 2 bases and J by 12 bases, leaving 15 bases between them. CDR3 DNA: TGTGCCAGCAGCTTATCCCTGGCAAGGGGGCAGTTCTTC. Its protein is CASSLSLARGQFF.

There are a few counts of this clonotype. The rearrangement joins TRBV11-3 to TRBJ2-5; D unresolved. Germline-derived CDR1 and CDR2 are SGHNT and YENEEA. Trimming left V 5 bases short and J 0 bases short, with 13 bases between. CDR3 length: 15 amino acids. The CDR3 nucleotides are TGTGCCAGCAGCATGCGGAACTTGTACCAAGAGACCCAGTACTTC. Protein: CASSMRNLYQETQYF. Looking up the rest from reference TRBV11-3 and TRBJ2-5 gives the full variable domain: EAGVVQSPRYKIIEKKQPVAFWCNPISGHNTLYWYLQNLGQGPELLIRYENEEAVDDSQLPKDRFSAERLKGVDSTLKIQPAELGDSAVYLCASSMRNLYQETQYFGPGTRLLVL.